A selection of T cell receptor beta chains follows, all from one sample in a study of OX40 agonist ivuxolimab in advanced cancers. Method: immunoSEQ multiplex PCR; TCRdb's copy keeps in-frame clones and lacks some. The repertoire includes fewer than 65,000 clones, approximately 80% of them detected once, and about 3.9% sits in the top ten. The specimen was CD4+ or CD8+ T cells sorted from blood, collected in a trial of the OX40 agonist ivuxolimab. Receptors originate from an adult with an advanced solid tumor such as melanoma, head and neck, liver or kidney cancer. CDR3s include the opening cysteine and the closing phenylalanine or tryptophan. The D gene is left open where the match is weak. Size tells how often a clone was seen (once, few, many) or the class of an expanded clone, and some rows leave it out.

>TRBJ2-3|NA|NA|TRBV5-4
CASSLASGSGDTQYF
TGTGCCAGCAGCTTGGCCAGCGGGTCCGGAGATACGCAGTATTTT
>TRBJ1-5|NA|NA|TRBV21-1
CASSKALLSNQPQHF
TGTGCCAGCAGCAAAGCCCTCCTTTCCAATCAGCCCCAGCATTTT
>TRBJ1-6|TRBD1|NA|TRBV6-1
CASSLGQRLHF
TGTGCCAGCAGTTTGGGACAGAGGCTCCACTTT
>TRBJ2-7|TRBD2|NA|TRBV10-3
CAISERTSGSYEQYF
TGTGCCATCAGTGAAAGGACTAGCGGATCCTACGAGCAGTACTTC
>TRBJ1-5|NA|once|TRBV6-4
CASSDRGLGQPQHF
TGTGCCAGCAGTGACCGGGGATTAGGTCAGCCCCAGCATTTT
>TRBJ1-1|NA|NA|TRBV15
CATSRDGGNSEAFF
TGTGCCACCAGCAGAGATGGGGGGAATTCTGAAGCTTTCTTT
>TRBJ2-7|NA|NA|TRBV6-5
CASSVADSGFYEQYF
TGTGCCAGCAGTGTCGCGGACTCCGGATTCTACGAGCAGTACTTC
>TRBJ2-1|TRBD2|NA|TRBV6-5
CASASGTSGSKRQFF
TGTGCCAGCGCCTCCGGGACTAGCGGGTCGAAGAGACAGTTCTTC
>TRBJ2-7|NA|NA|TRBV9
CASSVEASYEQYF
TGTGCCAGCAGCGTAGAGGCCTCCTACGAGCAGTACTTC
>TRBJ2-7|TRBD1|NA|TRBV4-1
CASSQATGSPYEQYF
TGCGCCAGCAGCCAGGCGACAGGGAGCCCCTACGAGCAGTACTTC
>TRBJ1-5|NA|NA|TRBV28
CASPPPGAGWGQPQHF
TGTGCCAGCCCTCCCCCCGGGGCAGGCTGGGGACAGCCCCAGCATTTT
>TRBJ2-3|TRBD2|NA|TRBV5-4
CASSSRTSGDSTDTQYF
TGTGCCAGCAGCTCAAGGACTAGCGGGGATAGCACAGATACGCAGTATTTT
>TRBJ1-5|NA|NA|TRBV16
CASSQSPGRNQPQHF
TGTGCCAGCAGCCAATCTCCGGGAAGGAATCAGCCCCAGCATTTT
>TRBJ2-5|NA|NA|TRBV5-8
CASSLPPAETQYF
TGTGCCAGCAGCTTGCCGCCGGCAGAGACCCAGTACTTC
>TRBJ2-1|NA|few|TRBV7-2
CASSPGAAGYNEQFF
TGTGCCAGCAGCCCAGGGGCGGCGGGCTACAATGAGCAGTTCTTC
>TRBJ1-3|NA|NA|TRBV9
CASSPRWGSGNTIYF
TGTGCCAGCAGCCCCCGATGGGGCTCTGGAAACACCATATATTTT
>TRBJ1-6|NA|few|TRBV7-9
CASSLAGGGPPLHF
TGTGCCAGCAGCTTAGCGGGCGGGGGACCCCCCCTCCACTTT
>TRBJ2-7|NA|NA|TRBV25-1
CASSHRGSFYEQYF
TGTGCCAGCAGTCACCGGGGCAGCTTCTACGAGCAGTACTTC
>TRBJ2-2|TRBD2|NA|TRBV11-2
CASSLSLAEANTGELFF
TGTGCCAGCAGCTTGAGCCTAGCGGAGGCGAACACCGGGGAGCTGTTTTTT
>TRBJ1-6|NA|once|TRBV6-5
CASRAGVNSPLHF
TGTGCCAGCAGAGCAGGGGTAAATTCACCCCTCCACTTT
>TRBJ1-2|NA|NA|TRBV2
CANTGDGYTF
TGTGCCAACACAGGAGATGGCTACACCTTC
>TRBJ2-2|TRBD2|NA|TRBV2
CATNSGDSIGELFF
TGTGCCACAAATAGCGGGGATTCCATCGGGGAGCTGTTTTTT
>TRBJ2-7|TRBD1|NA|TRBV6-1
CASSPGTGASYEQYF
TGTGCCAGCAGTCCCGGGACAGGGGCCTCCTACGAGCAGTACTTC
>TRBJ1-2|NA|NA|TRBV19
CASSIRQGLGYTF
TGTGCCAGTAGTATAAGGCAGGGGTTAGGCTACACCTTC
>TRBJ2-5|NA|NA|TRBV5-6
CASSAMDKGGQETQYF
TGTGCCAGCAGCGCCATGGACAAGGGAGGACAAGAGACCCAGTACTTC
>TRBJ1-2|NA|NA|TRBV5-1
CASSLGGENYGYTF
TGCGCCAGCAGCTTGGGTGGGGAAAACTATGGCTACACCTTC
>TRBJ2-7|NA|NA|TRBV28
CASSLRTGRYEQYF
TGTGCCAGCAGTCTGCGGACCGGGAGATACGAGCAGTACTTC
>TRBJ2-2|NA|NA|TRBV5-1
CASSLEASGELFF
TGCGCCAGCAGCTTGGAGGCTAGCGGGGAGCTGTTTTTT
>TRBJ2-5|TRBD2|once|TRBV4-1
CASSQETSGYLRETQYF
TGCGCCAGCAGCCAAGAAACTAGCGGGTATCTTCGGGAGACCCAGTACTTC
>TRBJ2-1|TRBD1|NA|TRBV15
CATSRDWGQGVSNEQFF
TGTGCCACCAGCAGAGATTGGGGACAGGGGGTTTCAAATGAGCAGTTCTTC
>TRBJ2-3|TRBD2|NA|TRBV5-1
CASSTGTSGDTDTQYF
TGCGCCAGCAGTACCGGGACTAGCGGGGACACAGATACGCAGTATTTT
>TRBJ1-1|TRBD1|NA|TRBV10-1
CASSSGGIRPEAFF
TGCGCCAGCAGCTCAGGGGGTATACGCCCTGAAGCTTTCTTT
>TRBJ2-7|NA|NA|TRBV7-8
CASSSSRDGFYEQYF
TGTGCCAGCAGCTCAAGTCGTGACGGATTCTACGAGCAGTACTTC
>TRBJ2-2|TRBD2|NA|TRBV4-2
CASSRLLAENTGELFF
TGTGCCAGCAGCCGCCTACTAGCGGAGAACACCGGGGAGCTGTTTTTT
>TRBJ2-1|NA|NA|TRBV10-3
CAISDRYNEQFF
TGTGCCATCAGTGACAGATACAATGAGCAGTTCTTC
>TRBJ1-5|NA|once|TRBV7-2
CASSLGGDQPQHF
TGCGCCAGCAGCTTGGGGGGGGATCAGCCCCAGCATTTT
>TRBJ1-2|NA|NA|TRBV10-3
CAISGLDDNYGYTF
TGTGCCATCAGTGGATTGGACGATAACTATGGCTACACCTTC
>TRBJ2-1|TRBD2|NA|TRBV7-2
CASSLTSGTYNEQFF
TGTGCCAGCAGCTTAACTAGCGGGACCTACAATGAGCAGTTCTTC
>TRBJ1-2|TRBD1|NA|TRBV5-8
CASSQGQGSYYGYTF
TGTGCCAGCAGCCAGGGACAGGGGTCGTACTATGGCTACACCTTC
>TRBJ2-3|TRBD1|few|TRBV28
CASSESGTGGQDTQYF
TGTGCCAGCAGTGAGTCGGGGACAGGAGGCCAAGATACGCAGTATTTT
>TRBJ1-4|NA|NA|TRBV11-2
CASSLGQVGEKLFF
TGTGCCAGCAGCTTAGGACAGGTCGGCGAAAAACTGTTTTTT
>TRBJ2-1|TRBD2|once|TRBV5-1
CASSHTSGFSYNEQFF
TGCGCCAGCAGCCATACTAGCGGTTTTTCCTACAATGAGCAGTTCTTC
>TRBJ2-2|TRBD2|NA|TRBV6-1
CASSVLAGGGYTGELFF
TGTGCCAGCAGTGTACTAGCGGGAGGAGGGTACACCGGGGAGCTGTTTTTT
>TRBJ1-2|NA|NA|TRBV18
CASSPPQGPYGYTF
TGTGCCAGCTCACCACCTCAGGGGCCCTATGGCTACACCTTC
>TRBJ1-1|NA|NA|TRBV30
CAWSVYTVPAEAFF
TGTGCCTGGAGTGTATACACGGTCCCTGCTGAAGCTTTCTTT